Listed here are 25 T cell receptor beta chains from one sample, sequenced in a study of identical twins. One entry per CDR3 protein, called by TCRdb with MiXCR from the 5' RACE reads. In the table there are hundreds of thousands of distinct CDR3 sequences, 21% of which are singletons. These data were also filed under a second study, of T cells expressing NK-cell markers.

The specimen was PBMCs. These receptor sequences come from a woman in her late teens or twenties in good health.

This clonotype turned up a few times. The chain recombines TRBV5-1 with TRBJ2-1; the D is unclear. Deletions cut 0 bases from V and 10 bases from J, with 14 bases between. Germline lookup yields CDR1 SGHRS and CDR2 YFSETQ. The CDR3 is made up of 14 amino acids. CDR3 DNA sequence: TGCGCCAGCAGCTTGGGTCTAGAGCTCGGGGAGCAGTTCTTC. It is translated as CASSLGLELGEQFF.

This clonotype was observed at least ten times. One end of the junction fails to match germline, which may point to a read error. This chain connects TRBV7-7 to TRBJ1-1; weak D call: TRBD1 (5 bases). Germline V gene data show CDR1 as SSHAT and CDR2 as FNYEAQ (reference sequence). The CDR3 has 13 residues. The CDR3: CASSLNRGTEAFF. The CDR3, as DNA: TGTGCTAGCAGCTTAAATCGGGGGACTGAAGCTTTCTTT.

This clonotype was detected a few times. The J gene is TRBJ2-7, the V gene TRBV7-6; no definite D call. The CDR3 loop spans 12 amino acids. Germline V gene lookup returns CDR1 SGHVS and CDR2 FNYEAQ. The V and J ends lost 10 bases and 2 bases respectively, with 12 bases between them. The DNA of the CDR3 is TGTGCCACCCTAAGCCCCACCTACGAGCAGTACTTC. Protein sequence: CATLSPTYEQYF.

A word on this clonotype: This could be a read error, since a much larger clone is one nucleotide away. This chain joins TRBV9 and TRBJ2-7, with TRBD2 matching over 9 bases. CDR1 SGDLS and CDR2 YYNGEE come from the germline V gene. Trimming cost V 4 bases and J 3 bases; bases outside gene matches: 5. CDR3 length: 14 residues. CDR3 nucleotide sequence: TGTGCCAGCAGCCCTCAGACTAGCGGCTACGAGCAGTACTTC. Translation: CASSPQTSGYEQYF.

This clonotype was detected many times. The V gene is TRBV5-1, the J gene TRBJ2-7; D gene ambiguous. Trimming removed 0 bases from V and 4 bases from J, with 5 bases in between. In germline, CDR1 is SGHRS, CDR2 YFSETQ. This CDR3 contains 12 residues. CDR3 bases: TGCGCCAGCAGCTTGGGGGAATACGAGCAGTACTTC. Translating gives CASSLGEYEQYF.

This clonotype was seen a few times. This rearrangement joins TRBV9 to TRBJ2-1; D not resolved. CDR1 and CDR2 (germline): SGDLS, YYNGEE. The CDR3 totals 14 residues. The ends were cut back, 2 bases at V and 5 bases at J, with 11 bases in the middle. CDR3 in amino acids: CASSVSDWHNEQFF. CDR3 nucleotides: TGTGCCAGCAGCGTGAGCGACTGGCACAATGAGCAGTTCTTC.

The chain has TRBV20-1 and TRBJ2-1; D gene unclear. Germline loops: CDR1 DFQATT, CDR2 SNEGSKA (reference sequence). The CDR3 is 14 amino acids. The V gene lost 6 bases and the J gene lost 0 bases, with 12 bases spanning the gap. DNA for the CDR3: TGCAGTGCGGCTCCGGTTGGCTCCTACAATGAGCAGTTCTTC. This codes for CSAAPVGSYNEQFF.

This clonotype was seen at least ten times. The CDR3 spells CSAALGQGSTDTQYF. The CDR3 DNA reads TGCAGTGCCGCCCTTGGACAGGGGAGCACAGATACGCAGTATTTT. The genes are TRBV20-1 and TRBJ2-3; 9 bases match TRBD1. Germline loops: CDR1 DFQATT, CDR2 SNEGSKA (reference sequence). Trimming removed 6 bases from V and 0 bases from J; junction bases left unmatched: 7. The CDR3 loop spans 15 amino acids.

V gene TRBV6-1 combines with J gene TRBJ1-1, with a weak D call TRBD1 (5 bases). The V gene's germline CDR1 is MNHNS and CDR2 SASEGT. The ends were cut back, 8 bases at V and 1 base at J, with 11 bases in the middle. The CDR3 totals 13 residues. The CDR3 DNA follows: TGTGCCAGCTGGGGACGGAGGAACACTGAAGCTTTCTTT. It translates to CASWGRRNTEAFF.

This clonotype was seen a few times. The chain has TRBV6-1 and TRBJ1-2; no definite D call. Germline V gives CDR1 MNHNS, CDR2 SASEGT. This CDR3 is built from 14 residues. V dropped 7 bases and J dropped 7 bases, with 19 bases sitting between them. This CDR3 reads CASTDRTQRGGYTF. As DNA, the CDR3 is TGTGCCAGCACCGACCGGACTCAACGGGGTGGCTACACCTTC.

The rearrangement uses TRBV5-1 and TRBJ2-1; D could derive from TRBD1 or TRBD2 (7 bases each). Trimming stripped 1 base from V and 8 bases from J, with 16 bases between. The CDR3 spans 15 residues. CDR1 and CDR2 from the germline V gene are SGHRS and YFSETQ. The CDR3 nucleotides read TGCGCCAGCAGCTTGAAGGGGGCGGGGGAGGATGAGCAGTTCTTC. Its translation is CASSLKGAGEDEQFF.

This clonotype appeared a few times. The chain is built from TRBV12-3 or TRBV12-4 and TRBJ2-1; D may correspond to TRBD1 or TRBD2 (5 bases each). This CDR3 has 16 amino acids. V lost 5 bases, J lost 3 bases, and 17 bases lay in between. The DNA of the CDR3 is TGTGCCAGCAGTATTGGGACGGGCGGTTTCTACAATGAGCAGTTCTTC. Translated, it gives CASSIGTGGFYNEQFF.

The J gene is TRBJ2-2, the V gene TRBV12-3 or TRBV12-4; D may be TRBD1 or TRBD2 (6 bases each). V lost 7 bases and J 3 bases, leaving 12 bases between the germline ends. This CDR3 contains 14 residues. The CDR3 DNA reads TGTGCCAGCACCTCCGGGGGCGACACCGGGGAGCTGTTTTTT. Translation gives CASTSGGDTGELFF.

The CDR3 nucleotides read TGTGCCAGCAGCCCCGGACCGGGACAGGGTATGGCTGGCTACACCTTC. Protein: CASSPGPGQGMAGYTF. The chain recombines TRBV7-2 with TRBJ1-2; TRBD1 matches at 9 bases. There are 16 residues in the CDR3. Germline V gene data show CDR1 as SGHTA and CDR2 as FQGNSA. V lost 5 bases, J lost 7 bases, and 14 bases stayed unmatched.

This clonotype occurred a few times. The J gene is TRBJ2-4, the V gene TRBV20-1; D is possibly TRBD2 (6 bases). The CDR3 has 16 residues. Germline V gives CDR1 DFQATT, CDR2 SNEGSKA (reference sequence). V dropped 5 bases and J dropped 0 bases, with 17 bases sitting between them. For the CDR3, the DNA is TGCAGTGCTCCCCTTAGCGGAATATTAGCCAAAAACATTCAGTACTTC. It is translated as CSAPLSGILAKNIQYF.

This clonotype was counted only a few times. The V call is TRBV27, the J call TRBJ2-1; D possibly corresponds to TRBD1 (5 bases). The V end was cut by 3 bases, the J end by 5 bases, with 14 bases between. Germline-derived CDR1 and CDR2 are MNHEY and SMNVEV (reference sequence). This CDR3 spans 15 amino acids. CDR3 in DNA: TGTGCCAGCAGTTTTGCGACAGACTTCAACAATGAGCAGTTCTTC. Encoded protein: CASSFATDFNNEQFF.

The CDR3 nucleotides are TGTGCCATCAGTGAACTAATAGACAGCGCCTACGAGCAGTACTTC. Amino acid sequence: CAISELIDSAYEQYF. The V call is TRBV10-3, the J call TRBJ2-7; weak D call: TRBD1 (5 bases). This CDR3 is built from 15 residues. V was trimmed by 3 bases and J by 2 bases, leaving 14 bases between them. Germline V gene lookup returns CDR1 ENHRY and CDR2 SYGVKD.

The chain is built from TRBV3-1 and TRBJ2-3, with 7 bases lining up with TRBD1. J gave up 8 bases and V 8 bases, and 13 bases lay outside the gene matches. Germline CDR1 is LGHDT and CDR2 is YNNKEL (reference sequence). CDR3 size: 14 residues. The CDR3 here is CASVFLQGELTQYF. The CDR3 nucleotides are TGTGCCAGCGTTTTCCTTCAGGGGGAACTTACGCAGTATTTT.

The table lists this clonotype with many counts. The genes are TRBV12-3 or TRBV12-4 and TRBJ2-7; no definite D call. Trimming removed 2 bases at V and 0 bases at J, with 8 bases between. This CDR3 comprises 14 residues. The DNA of the CDR3 is TGTGCCAGCAGTTTAAGGGCTAACTCCTACGAGCAGTACTTC. Translation: CASSLRANSYEQYF.

The chain has TRBV9 and TRBJ2-7, with 10 bases matching TRBD2. V lost 4 bases, J lost 1 base, and 5 bases stayed unmatched. Germline values: CDR1 SGDLS, CDR2 YYNGEE. The CDR3 consists of 15 residues. The CDR3 region has the DNA TGTGCCAGCAGCATTGGACTAGCGGAGTCCTACGAGCAGTACTTC. Residues: CASSIGLAESYEQYF.

This clonotype has ten or more counts. V usage is TRBV5-1 and J usage is TRBJ1-1, with TRBD1 matching 8 bases. The CDR3 totals 15 residues. The J segment lost 2 bases and the V segment lost 4 bases, leaving 7 bases of the junction unmatched. Germline CDR1 SGHRS, CDR2 YFSETQ. In DNA form, the CDR3 reads TGCGCCAGCAGCGGAGCAGGGGGCGTAAACACTGAAGCTTTCTTT. It translates to CASSGAGGVNTEAFF. Drawing the rest from reference TRBV5-1 and TRBJ1-1, the complete variable domain is KAGVTQTPRYLIKTRGQQVTLSCSPISGHRSVSWYQQTPGQGLQFLFEYFSETQRNKGNFPGRFSGRQFSNSRSEMNVSTLELGDSALYLCASSGAGGVNTEAFFGQGTRLTVV.

The sample holds many counts of this clonotype. V is TRBV29-1 and J is TRBJ2-7; tentative D call: TRBD2 (6 bases). Germline loops: CDR1 SQVTM, CDR2 ANQGSEA. The V end was cut by 0 bases, the J end by 7 bases, with 13 bases between. The CDR3 has 13 residues. CDR3 sequence reads: CSVEEVGAGEQYF. CDR3 nucleotides: TGCAGCGTTGAAGAGGTTGGGGCGGGGGAGCAGTACTTC.

The V call is TRBV27, the J call TRBJ2-3; 7 bases map to TRBD2. This CDR3 comprises 15 residues. With V trimmed by 3 bases and J by 2 bases, 5 bases remained unmatched. Germline lookup yields CDR1 MNHEY and CDR2 SMNVEV (reference sequence). CDR3 DNA sequence: TGTGCCAGCAGTTTTCAGCGGGACCTCACAGATACGCAGTATTTT. Translated, it gives CASSFQRDLTDTQYF.

This clonotype was detected ten times or more. This chain joins TRBV12-3 or TRBV12-4 and TRBJ2-7; 7 bases line up with TRBD1. V dropped 6 bases and J dropped 2; count of bases not matched to a gene: 7. The CDR3 extends over 14 amino acids. CDR3: CASSPSDRAYEQYF. The CDR3 DNA follows: TGTGCCAGCAGCCCGTCTGACAGGGCCTACGAGCAGTACTTC.

At least ten counts were recorded for this clonotype. The V call is TRBV20-1, the J call TRBJ2-1, with 7 bases lining up with TRBD1. The germline V gene encodes CDR1 DFQATT and CDR2 SNEGSKA (reference sequence). The V gene end was trimmed by 3 bases and the J gene end by 10 bases; junction bases not matched to a gene: 3. CDR3 size: 11 residues. CDR3 region: CSARTGPEQFF. The CDR3 DNA reads TGCAGTGCTAGGACAGGGCCCGAGCAGTTCTTC.